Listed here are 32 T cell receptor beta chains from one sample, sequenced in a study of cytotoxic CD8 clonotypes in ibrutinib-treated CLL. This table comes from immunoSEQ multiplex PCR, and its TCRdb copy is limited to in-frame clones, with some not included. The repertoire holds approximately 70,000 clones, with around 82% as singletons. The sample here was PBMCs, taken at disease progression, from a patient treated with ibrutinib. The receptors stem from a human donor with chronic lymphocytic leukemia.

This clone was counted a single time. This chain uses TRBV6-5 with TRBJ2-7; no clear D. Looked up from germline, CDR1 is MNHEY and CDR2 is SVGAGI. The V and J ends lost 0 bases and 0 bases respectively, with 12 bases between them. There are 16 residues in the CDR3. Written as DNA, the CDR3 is TGTGCCAGCAGTTACTCGATCATGGATAGCTCCTACGAGCAGTACTTC. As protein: CASSYSIMDSSYEQYF.

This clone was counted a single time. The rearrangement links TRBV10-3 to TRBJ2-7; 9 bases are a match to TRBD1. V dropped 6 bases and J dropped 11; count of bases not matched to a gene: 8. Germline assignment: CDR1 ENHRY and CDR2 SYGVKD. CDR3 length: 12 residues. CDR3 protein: CAIRDRGALEYF. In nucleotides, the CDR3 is TGTGCCATCAGAGACAGGGGGGCCCTCGAGTACTTC.

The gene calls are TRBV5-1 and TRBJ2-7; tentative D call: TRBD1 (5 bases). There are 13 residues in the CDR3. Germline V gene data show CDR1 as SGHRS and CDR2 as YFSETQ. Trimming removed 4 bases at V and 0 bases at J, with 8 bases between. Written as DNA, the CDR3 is TGCGCCAGCAGCCTGGACAACTCCTACGAGCAGTACTTC. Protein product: CASSLDNSYEQYF.

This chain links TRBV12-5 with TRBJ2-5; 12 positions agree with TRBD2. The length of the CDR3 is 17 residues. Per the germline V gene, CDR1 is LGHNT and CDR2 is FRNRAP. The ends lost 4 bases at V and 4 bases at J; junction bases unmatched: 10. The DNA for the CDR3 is TGTGCTAGTGGTTCAGATCAGACTAGCGGGAGTAGAGAGACCCAGTACTTC. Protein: CASGSDQTSGSRETQYF.

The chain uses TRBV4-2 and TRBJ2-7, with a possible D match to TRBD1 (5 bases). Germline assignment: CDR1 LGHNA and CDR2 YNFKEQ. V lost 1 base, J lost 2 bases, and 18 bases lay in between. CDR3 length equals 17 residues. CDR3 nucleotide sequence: TGTGCCAGCAGCCAAGCTGGACAAAAGATATCGACCTACGAGCAGTACTTC. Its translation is CASSQAGQKISTYEQYF.

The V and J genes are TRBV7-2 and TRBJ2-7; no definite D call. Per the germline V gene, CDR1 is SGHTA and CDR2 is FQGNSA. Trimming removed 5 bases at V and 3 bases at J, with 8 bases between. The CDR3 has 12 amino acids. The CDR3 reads CASSPGLYEQYF. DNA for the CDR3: TGTGCCAGCAGCCCGGGCCTCTACGAGCAGTACTTC.

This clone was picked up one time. For the CDR3, the DNA is TGCGCCAGCAGCTTGGGTACGAGTGTACAAGAGACCCAGTACTTC. Translated: CASSLGTSVQETQYF. The chain couples TRBV5-1 to TRBJ2-5; no clear D. The CDR3 has 15 amino acids. V gave up 0 bases and J gave up 2 bases, with 11 bases separating them. Germline assignment: CDR1 SGHRS and CDR2 YFSETQ. Based on the CDR3 plus reference TRBV5-1 and TRBJ2-5, the full variable domain is KAGVTQTPRYLIKTRGQQVTLSCSPISGHRSVSWYQQTPGQGLQFLFEYFSETQRNKGNFPGRFSGRQFSNSRSEMNVSTLELGDSALYLCASSLGTSVQETQYFGPGTRLLVL.

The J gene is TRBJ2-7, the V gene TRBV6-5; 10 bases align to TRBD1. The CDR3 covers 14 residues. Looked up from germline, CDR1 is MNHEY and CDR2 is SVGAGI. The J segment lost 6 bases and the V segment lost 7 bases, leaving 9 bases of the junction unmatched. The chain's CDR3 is CASTPRTGGFEQYF. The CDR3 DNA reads TGTGCCAGCACCCCTAGGACAGGGGGATTCGAGCAGTACTTC.

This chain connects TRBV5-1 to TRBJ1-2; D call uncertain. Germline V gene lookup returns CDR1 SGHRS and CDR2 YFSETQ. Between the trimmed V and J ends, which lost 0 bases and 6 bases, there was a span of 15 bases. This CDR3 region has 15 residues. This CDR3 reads CASSLAPGNLDGYTF. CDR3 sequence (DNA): TGCGCCAGCAGCTTGGCCCCGGGCAATCTCGATGGCTACACCTTC.

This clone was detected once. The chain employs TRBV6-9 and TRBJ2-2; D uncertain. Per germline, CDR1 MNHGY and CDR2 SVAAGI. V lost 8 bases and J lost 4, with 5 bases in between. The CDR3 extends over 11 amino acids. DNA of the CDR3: TGTGCCAGCTATCGCACCGGGGAGCTGTTTTTT. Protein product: CASYRTGELFF.

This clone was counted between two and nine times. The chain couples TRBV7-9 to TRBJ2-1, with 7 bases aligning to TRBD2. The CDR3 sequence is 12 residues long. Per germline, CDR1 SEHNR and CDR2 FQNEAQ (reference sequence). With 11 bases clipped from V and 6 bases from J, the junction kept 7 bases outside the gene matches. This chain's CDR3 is CAAGEGGNEQFF. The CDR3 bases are TGTGCCGCCGGGGAGGGCGGCAATGAGCAGTTCTTC. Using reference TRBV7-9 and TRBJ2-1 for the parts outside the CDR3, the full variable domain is DTGVSQNPRHKITKRGQNVTFRCDPISEHNRLYWYRQTLGQGPEFLTYFQNEAQLEKSRLLSDRFSAERPKGSFSTLEIQRTEQGDSAMYLCAAGEGGNEQFFGPGTRLTVL.

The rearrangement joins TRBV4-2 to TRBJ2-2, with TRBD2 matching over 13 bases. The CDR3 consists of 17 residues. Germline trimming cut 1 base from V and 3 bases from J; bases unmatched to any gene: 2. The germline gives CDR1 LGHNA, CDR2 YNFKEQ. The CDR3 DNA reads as TGTGCCAGCAGCCAAGTACTAGCGGGGGGGGACACCGGGGAGCTGTTTTTT. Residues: CASSQVLAGGDTGELFF.

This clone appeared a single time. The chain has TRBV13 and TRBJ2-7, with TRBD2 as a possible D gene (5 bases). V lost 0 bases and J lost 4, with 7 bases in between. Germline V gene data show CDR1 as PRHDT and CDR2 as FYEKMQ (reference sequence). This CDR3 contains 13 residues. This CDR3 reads CASSLGRGYEQYF. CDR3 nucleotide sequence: TGTGCCAGCAGCTTAGGCCGGGGTTACGAGCAGTACTTC.

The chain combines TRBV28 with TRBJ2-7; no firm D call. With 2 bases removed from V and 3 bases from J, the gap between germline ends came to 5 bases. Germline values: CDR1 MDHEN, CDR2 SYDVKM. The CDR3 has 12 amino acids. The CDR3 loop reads CASSLGDYEQYF. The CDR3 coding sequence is TGTGCCAGCAGTTTAGGGGACTACGAGCAGTACTTC.

CDR3 sequence: CASTPYYSNQPQHF. CDR3 coding DNA: TGTGCCAGTACGCCCTATTATAGCAATCAGCCCCAGCATTTT. The gene calls are TRBV19 and TRBJ1-5; D is ambiguous. Trimming removed 7 bases from V and 0 bases from J, with 10 bases in between. Germline V lookup: CDR1 LNHDA, CDR2 SQIVND (reference sequence). The CDR3 is made up of 14 amino acids.

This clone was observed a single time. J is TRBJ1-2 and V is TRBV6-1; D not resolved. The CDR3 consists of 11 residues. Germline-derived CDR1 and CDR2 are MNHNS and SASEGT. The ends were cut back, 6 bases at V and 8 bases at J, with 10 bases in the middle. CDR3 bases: TGTGCCAGCAGGGCAGGTCACGGCTACACCTTC. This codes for CASRAGHGYTF.

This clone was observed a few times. Here the CDR3 DNA reads TGTGCCACCAGCAGTAATGACAGGGGGCGAAGCGTGCAGTACTTC. Translated, it gives CATSSNDRGRSVQYF. The V gene is TRBV15, the J gene TRBJ2-7; 10 bases agree with TRBD1. The CDR3 loop spans 15 amino acids. J was trimmed by 9 bases and V by 3 bases; bases with no gene match: 11. Germline CDR1 and CDR2: LNHNV and YYDKDF (reference sequence).

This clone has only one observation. In nucleotides, the CDR3 is TGTGCCAGCAGCGGGGGGACTAGCGAGTACGAGCAGTACTTC. Protein product: CASSGGTSEYEQYF. The chain recombines TRBV2 with TRBJ2-7, with 10 nucleotides matching TRBD2. CDR3 length equals 14 residues. Losses at the gene ends were 6 bases for V and 4 bases for J; bases not matched to a gene: 6. Germline CDR1 is SNHLY and CDR2 is FYNNEI.

The CDR3 spells CASSEWAGLKAFF. The CDR3 DNA sequence: TGTGCCAGCAGTGAGTGGGCTGGCTTAAAAGCTTTCTTT. J is TRBJ1-1 and V is TRBV6-1; D gene unclear. Germline lookup yields CDR1 MNHNS and CDR2 SASEGT. Trimming shortened V by 3 bases and J by 9 bases, and 14 bases separated the two germline ends. The CDR3 extends over 13 amino acids.

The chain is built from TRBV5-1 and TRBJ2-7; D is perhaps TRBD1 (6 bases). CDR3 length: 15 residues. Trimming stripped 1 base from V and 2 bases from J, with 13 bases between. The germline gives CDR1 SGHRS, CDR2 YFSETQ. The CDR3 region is CASSLSPDRTYEQYF. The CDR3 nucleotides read TGCGCCAGCAGCTTGTCCCCGGACAGAACCTACGAGCAGTACTTC.

The CDR3 is CASSQNRELGQPQHF. Here the CDR3 DNA reads TGTGCCAGCAGCCAGAACAGGGAATTGGGTCAGCCCCAGCATTTT. The chain combines TRBV11-3 with TRBJ1-5; maybe TRBD1 (6 bases). The CDR3 contains 15 residues. Germline V gives CDR1 SGHNT, CDR2 YENEEA. V shed 5 bases and J shed 6 bases, with 17 bases lying between them.

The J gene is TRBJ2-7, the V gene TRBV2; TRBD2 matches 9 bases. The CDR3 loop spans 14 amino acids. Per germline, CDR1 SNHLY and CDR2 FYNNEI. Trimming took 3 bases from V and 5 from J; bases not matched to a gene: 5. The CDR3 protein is CASSEVAGAHEQYF. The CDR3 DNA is TGTGCCAGCAGTGAGGTAGCGGGGGCCCACGAGCAGTACTTC.

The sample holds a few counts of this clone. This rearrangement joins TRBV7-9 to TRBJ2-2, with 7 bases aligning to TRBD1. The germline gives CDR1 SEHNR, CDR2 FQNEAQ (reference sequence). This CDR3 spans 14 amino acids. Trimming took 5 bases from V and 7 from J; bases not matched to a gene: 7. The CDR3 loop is CASSPGTDVGELFF. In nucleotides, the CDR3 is TGTGCCAGCAGCCCCGGGACAGATGTCGGGGAGCTGTTTTTT.

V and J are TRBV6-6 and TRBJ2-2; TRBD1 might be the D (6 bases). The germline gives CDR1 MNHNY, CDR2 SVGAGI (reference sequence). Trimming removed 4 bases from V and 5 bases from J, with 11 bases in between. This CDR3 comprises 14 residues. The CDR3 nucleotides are TGTGCCAGCAGTTGGCCAGGGGTGACCGGGGAGCTGTTTTTT. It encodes CASSWPGVTGELFF.

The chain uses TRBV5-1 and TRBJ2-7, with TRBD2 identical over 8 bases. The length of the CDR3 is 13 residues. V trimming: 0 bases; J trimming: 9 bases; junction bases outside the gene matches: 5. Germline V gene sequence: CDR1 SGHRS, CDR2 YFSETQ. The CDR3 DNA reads TGCGCCAGCAGCTTGGATCTTAGCGGGATGCAGTACTTC. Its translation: CASSLDLSGMQYF.

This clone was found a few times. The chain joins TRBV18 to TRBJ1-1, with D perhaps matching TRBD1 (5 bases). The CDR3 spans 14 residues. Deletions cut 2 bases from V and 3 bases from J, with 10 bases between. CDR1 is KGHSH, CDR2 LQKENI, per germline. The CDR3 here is CASSPNQGYTEAFF. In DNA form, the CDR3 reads TGTGCCAGCTCACCAAATCAGGGCTACACTGAAGCTTTCTTT.

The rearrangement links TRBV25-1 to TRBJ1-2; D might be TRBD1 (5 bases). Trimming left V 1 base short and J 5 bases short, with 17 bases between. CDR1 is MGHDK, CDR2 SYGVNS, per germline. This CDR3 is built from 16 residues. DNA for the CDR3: TGTGCCAGCAGTGAATCCCGGGGCTCCCGCCCGTATGGCTACACCTTC. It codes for CASSESRGSRPYGYTF.

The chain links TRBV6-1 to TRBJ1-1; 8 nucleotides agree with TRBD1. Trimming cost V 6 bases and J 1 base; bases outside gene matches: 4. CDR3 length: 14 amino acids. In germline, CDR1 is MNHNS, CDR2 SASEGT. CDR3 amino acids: CASSLGQGNTEAFF. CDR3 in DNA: TGTGCCAGCAGCCTTGGACAGGGGAACACTGAAGCTTTCTTT.

CDR3 sequence: CASSTGQGTYEQYF. CDR3 DNA: TGCGCCAGCAGCACGGGACAGGGTACCTACGAGCAGTACTTC. The gene calls are TRBV5-1 and TRBJ2-7, with 9 bases lining up with TRBD1. The germline V gene encodes CDR1 SGHRS and CDR2 YFSETQ. The CDR3 is made up of 14 amino acids. V lost 4 bases, J lost 2 bases, and 4 bases stayed unmatched.

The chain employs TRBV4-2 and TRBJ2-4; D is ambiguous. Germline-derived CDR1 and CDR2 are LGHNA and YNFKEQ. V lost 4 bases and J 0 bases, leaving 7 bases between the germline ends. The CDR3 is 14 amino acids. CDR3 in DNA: TGTGCCAGCAGCCCGGAACCAGCCAAAAACATTCAGTACTTC. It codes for CASSPEPAKNIQYF.

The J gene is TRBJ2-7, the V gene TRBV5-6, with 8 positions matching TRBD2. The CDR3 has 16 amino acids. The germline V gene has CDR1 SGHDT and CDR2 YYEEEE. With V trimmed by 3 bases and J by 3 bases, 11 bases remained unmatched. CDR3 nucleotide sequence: TGTGCCAGCAGCTCGGACCTTAGCGGGACTCACTACGAGCAGTACTTC. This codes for CASSSDLSGTHYEQYF.

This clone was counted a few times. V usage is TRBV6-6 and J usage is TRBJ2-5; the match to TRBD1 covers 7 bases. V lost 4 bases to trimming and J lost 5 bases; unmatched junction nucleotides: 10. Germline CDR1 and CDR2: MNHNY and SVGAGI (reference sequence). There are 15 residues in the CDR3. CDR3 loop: CASSFERGRRETQYF. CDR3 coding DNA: TGTGCCAGCAGTTTTGAGAGGGGGCGCCGGGAGACCCAGTACTTC.